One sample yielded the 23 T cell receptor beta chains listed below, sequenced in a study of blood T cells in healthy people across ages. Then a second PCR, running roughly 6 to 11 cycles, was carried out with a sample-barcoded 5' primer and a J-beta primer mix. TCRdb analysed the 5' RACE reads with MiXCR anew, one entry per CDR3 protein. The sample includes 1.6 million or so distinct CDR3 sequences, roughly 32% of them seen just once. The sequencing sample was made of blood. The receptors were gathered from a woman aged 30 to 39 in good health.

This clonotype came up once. CDR3 sequence reads: CASSTPGGGLHSTDTQYF. The CDR3 DNA reads TGTGCCAGCAGTACACCGGGGGGAGGACTACACAGCACAGATACGCAGTATTTT. The rearrangement joins TRBV5-4 to TRBJ2-3; 7 bases match TRBD2. The CDR3 is 18 amino acids. The trim removed 5 bases at V and 0 bases at J, leaving 15 bases unmatched. The germline V gene encodes CDR1 SGHNT and CDR2 YYREEE (reference sequence). The variable domain in full, with the rest retrieved from reference TRBV5-4 and TRBJ2-3, is ETGVTQSPTHLIKTRGQQVTLRCSSQSGHNTVSWYQQALGQGPQFIFQYYREEENGRGNFPPRFSGLQFPNYSSELNVNALELDDSALYLCASSTPGGGLHSTDTQYFGPGTRLTVL.

The CDR3 region is CSADEQYF. The CDR3 DNA reads as TGCAGTGCGGACGAGCAGTACTTC. The rearrangement joins TRBV20-1 to TRBJ2-7; D is unclear. V dropped 6 bases and J dropped 5 bases, with 2 bases sitting between them. Germline V gene lookup returns CDR1 DFQATT and CDR2 SNEGSKA (reference sequence). The CDR3 extends over 8 amino acids.

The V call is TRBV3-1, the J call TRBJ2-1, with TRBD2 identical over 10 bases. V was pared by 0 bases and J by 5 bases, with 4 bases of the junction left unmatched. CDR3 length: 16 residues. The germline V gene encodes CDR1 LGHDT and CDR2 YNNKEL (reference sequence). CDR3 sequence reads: CASSQERLAGNNEQFF. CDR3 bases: TGTGCCAGCAGCCAAGAGAGACTAGCGGGCAACAATGAGCAGTTCTTC.

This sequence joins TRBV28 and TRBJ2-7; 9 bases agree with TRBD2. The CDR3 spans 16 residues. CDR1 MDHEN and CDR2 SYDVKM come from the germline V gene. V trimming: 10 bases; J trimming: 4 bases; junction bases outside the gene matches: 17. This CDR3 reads CATSPEPSGVLYEQYF. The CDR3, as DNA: TGTGCCACCAGCCCCGAGCCTAGCGGGGTTTTATACGAGCAGTACTTC.

The CDR3 protein is CASSSHSYNEQFF. The CDR3 coding sequence is TGTGCCAGCAGCTCACACTCGTACAATGAGCAGTTCTTC. V gene TRBV11-2 combines with J gene TRBJ2-1, with D unresolved. The CDR3 has 13 amino acids. CDR1 and CDR2 from the germline V gene are SGHAT and FQNNGV. The V gene lost 4 bases and the J gene lost 4 bases, with 8 bases spanning the gap.

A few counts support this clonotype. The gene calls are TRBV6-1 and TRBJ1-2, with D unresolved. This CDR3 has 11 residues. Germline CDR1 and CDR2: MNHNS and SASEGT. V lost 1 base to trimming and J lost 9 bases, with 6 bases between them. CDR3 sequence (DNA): TGTGCCAGCAGTGAAGTTCATCGCTACACCTTC. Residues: CASSEVHRYTF.

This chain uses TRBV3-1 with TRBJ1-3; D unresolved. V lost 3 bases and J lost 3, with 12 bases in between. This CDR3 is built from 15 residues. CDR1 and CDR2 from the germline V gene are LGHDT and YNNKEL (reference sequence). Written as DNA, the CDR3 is TGTGCCAGCAGCCACGGTGGGATATTTGGAAACACCATATATTTT. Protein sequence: CASSHGGIFGNTIYF.

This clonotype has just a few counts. The CDR3 nucleotides read TGCAGTGCTAGAGATGTAGACTCCTATGGCTACACCTTC. Its protein product is CSARDVDSYGYTF. The V and J genes are TRBV20-1 and TRBJ1-2; D is unclear. Germline CDR1 is DFQATT and CDR2 is SNEGSKA (reference sequence). The CDR3 sequence is 13 residues long. Trimming cost V 0 bases and J 4 bases, with 9 bases left between them.

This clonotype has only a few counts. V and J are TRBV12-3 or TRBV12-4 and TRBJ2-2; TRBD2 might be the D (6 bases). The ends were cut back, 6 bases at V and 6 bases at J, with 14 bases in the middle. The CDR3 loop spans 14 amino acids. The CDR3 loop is CASSPGWGAGELFF. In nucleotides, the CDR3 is TGTGCCAGCAGCCCTGGTTGGGGGGCCGGGGAGCTGTTTTTT.

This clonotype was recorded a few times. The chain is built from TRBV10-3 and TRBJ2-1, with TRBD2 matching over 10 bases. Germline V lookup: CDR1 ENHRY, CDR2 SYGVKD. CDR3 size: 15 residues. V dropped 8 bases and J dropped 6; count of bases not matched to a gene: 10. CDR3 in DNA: TGTGCCATCGCGGCCGGTAGCGGGGGGCCCAATGAGCAGTTCTTC. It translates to CAIAAGSGGPNEQFF.

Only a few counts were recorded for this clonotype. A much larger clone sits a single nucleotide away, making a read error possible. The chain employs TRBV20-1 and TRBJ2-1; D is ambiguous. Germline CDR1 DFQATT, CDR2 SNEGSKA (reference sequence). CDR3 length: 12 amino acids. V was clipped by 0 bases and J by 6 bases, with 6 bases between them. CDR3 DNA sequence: TGCAGTGCTAGAGATTTCGGCAATGAGCAGTTCTTC. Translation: CSARDFGNEQFF.

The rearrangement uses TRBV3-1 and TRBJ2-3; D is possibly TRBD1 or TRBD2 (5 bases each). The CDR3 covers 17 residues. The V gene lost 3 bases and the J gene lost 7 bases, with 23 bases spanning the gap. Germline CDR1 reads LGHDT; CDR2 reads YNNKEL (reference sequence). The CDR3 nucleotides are TGTGCCAGCAGCCAGCCATCTCCGGGGACGATCACTCATACGCAGTATTTT. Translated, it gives CASSQPSPGTITHTQYF.

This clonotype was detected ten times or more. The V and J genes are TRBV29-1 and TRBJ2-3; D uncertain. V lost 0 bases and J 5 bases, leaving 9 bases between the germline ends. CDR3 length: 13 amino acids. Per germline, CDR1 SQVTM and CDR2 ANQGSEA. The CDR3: CSVEEVAGDTQYF. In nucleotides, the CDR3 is TGCAGCGTTGAAGAGGTCGCAGGAGATACGCAGTATTTT.

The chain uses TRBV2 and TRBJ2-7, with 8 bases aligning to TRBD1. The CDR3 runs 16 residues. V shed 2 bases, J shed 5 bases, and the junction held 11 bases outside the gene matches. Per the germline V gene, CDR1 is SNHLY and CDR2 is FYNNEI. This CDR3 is CASSERTRQGSHEQYF. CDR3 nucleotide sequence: TGTGCCAGCAGTGAACGGACCCGACAGGGGTCCCACGAGCAGTACTTC.

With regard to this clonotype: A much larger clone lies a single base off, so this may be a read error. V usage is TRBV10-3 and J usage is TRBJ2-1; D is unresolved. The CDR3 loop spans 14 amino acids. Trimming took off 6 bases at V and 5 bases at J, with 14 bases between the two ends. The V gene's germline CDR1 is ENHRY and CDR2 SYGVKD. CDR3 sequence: CAIRGLTPDNEQFF. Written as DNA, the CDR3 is TGTGCCATCAGGGGTCTAACGCCGGACAATGAGCAGTTCTTC.

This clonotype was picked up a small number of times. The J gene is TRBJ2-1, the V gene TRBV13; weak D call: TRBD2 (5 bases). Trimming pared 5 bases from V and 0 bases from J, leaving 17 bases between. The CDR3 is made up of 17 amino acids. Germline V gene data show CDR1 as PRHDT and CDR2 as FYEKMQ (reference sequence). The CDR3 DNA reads TGTGCCAGCAGCGCAGCGGAAGGTCTGAGCTCCTACAATGAGCAGTTCTTC. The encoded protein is CASSAAEGLSSYNEQFF. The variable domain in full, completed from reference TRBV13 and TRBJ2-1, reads AAGVIQSPRHLIKEKRETATLKCYPIPRHDTVYWYQQGPGQDPQFLISFYEKMQSDKGSIPDRFSAQQFSDYHSELNMSSLELGDSALYFCASSAAEGLSSYNEQFFGPGTRLTVL.

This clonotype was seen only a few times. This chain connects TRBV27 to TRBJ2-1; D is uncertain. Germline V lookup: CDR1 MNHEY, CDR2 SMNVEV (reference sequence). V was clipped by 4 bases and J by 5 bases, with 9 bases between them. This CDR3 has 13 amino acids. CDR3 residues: CASSSKLDNEQFF. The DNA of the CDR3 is TGTGCCAGCAGTTCCAAACTCGACAATGAGCAGTTCTTC.

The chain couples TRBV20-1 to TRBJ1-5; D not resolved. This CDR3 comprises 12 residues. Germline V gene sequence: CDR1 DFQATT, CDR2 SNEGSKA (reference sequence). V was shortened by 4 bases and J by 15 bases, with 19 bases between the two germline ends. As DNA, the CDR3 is TGCAGTGCTAAATTGGGTGAGGGTACGGGGCATTTT. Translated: CSAKLGEGTGHF.

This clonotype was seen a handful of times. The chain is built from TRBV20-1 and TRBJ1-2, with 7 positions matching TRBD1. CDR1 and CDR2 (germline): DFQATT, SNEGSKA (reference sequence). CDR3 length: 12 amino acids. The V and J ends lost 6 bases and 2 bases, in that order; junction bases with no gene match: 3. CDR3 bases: TGCAGTGCCCTACAGGGGAACTATGGCTACACCTTC. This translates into CSALQGNYGYTF.

The CDR3 is CASSTTKLFTEAFF. The CDR3 DNA reads TGTGCCAGCAGTACCACCAAGTTATTCACTGAAGCTTTCTTT. The rearrangement uses TRBV3-1 and TRBJ1-1; D gene unclear. This CDR3 is built from 14 residues. V dropped 6 bases and J dropped 4 bases, with 15 bases sitting between them. Germline V CDR1 and CDR2: LGHDT, YNNKEL (reference sequence).

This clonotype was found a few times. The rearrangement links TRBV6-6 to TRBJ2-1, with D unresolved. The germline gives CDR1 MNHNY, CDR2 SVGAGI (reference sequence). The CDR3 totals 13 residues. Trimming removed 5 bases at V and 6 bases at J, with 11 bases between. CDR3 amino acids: CASSPPDLNEQFF. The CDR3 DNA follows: TGTGCCAGCAGTCCACCGGATCTCAATGAGCAGTTCTTC.

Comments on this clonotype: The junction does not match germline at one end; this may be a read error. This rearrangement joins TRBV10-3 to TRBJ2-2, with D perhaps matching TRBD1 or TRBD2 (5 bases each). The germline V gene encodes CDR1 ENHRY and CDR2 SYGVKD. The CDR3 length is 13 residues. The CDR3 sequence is CASSDGGIGELFF. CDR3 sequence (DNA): TGTGCCAGCAGTGATGGGGGAATCGGGGAGCTGTTTTTT.

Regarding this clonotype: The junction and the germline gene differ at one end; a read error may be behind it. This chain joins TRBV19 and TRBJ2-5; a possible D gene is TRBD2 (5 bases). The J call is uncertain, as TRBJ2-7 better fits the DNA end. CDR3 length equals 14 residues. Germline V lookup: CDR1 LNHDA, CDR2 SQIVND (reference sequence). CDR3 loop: CVSSMSHGNYEQYF. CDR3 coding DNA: TGTGTCAGTAGTATGAGCCACGGGAACTACGAGCAGTACTTC.